Sequencing of this T cell receptor beta chain was carried out in a study of cytomegalovirus exposure and HLA in healthy donors. General study findings and limits: Among the CMV-associated chains, three were confirmed in vitro as specific for CMV antigens. It was in a later analysis that TCR association rates were seen to vary by HLA locus, highest for DRB1 and lowest for HLA-C. Later analysis identified a missense DCLRE1C variant that was linked to TCR beta V- and J-gene trimming.

The CDR3 is made up of 16 amino acids. The V gene's germline CDR1 is MGHRA and CDR2 YSYEKL. Trimming pared 0 bases from V and 0 bases from J, leaving 12 bases between. On this clone: Its antigen is not known.

60 Vbeta and 13 Jbeta primers were used in PCR. As handled by the study authors: Around 11 million shared chains were among the about 80 million unique TCR beta chains that a later analysis counted. Here immunoSEQ multiplex PCR was the method, and the copy in TCRdb shows in-frame clones only, minus some. Clone size and V and J calls were adopted from that table, with D and trimming inferred from the DNA. The sample holds about 100,000 clones, around 10% seen once. Sequencing was carried out using PBMCs. This TCR came from a man in his forties or fifties in good health and CMV-seropositive. This chain joins TRBV4-1 and TRBJ2-7; possibly TRBD2 for D (6 bases). The CDR3 coding sequence is TGCGCCAGCAGCCAAGATGGGGACTCGAGCTCCTACGAGCAGTACTTC. It is translated as CASSQDGDSSSYEQYF.